This is a list of T cell receptor beta chains from one sample in a study of blood T cell repertoires in COVID-19. TCRdb's copy holds only in-frame clones and misses some; the assay was immunoSEQ multiplex PCR. The table has about 270,000 clones, around 93% seen once. The sequenced sample was PBMCs or T cells enriched from blood (not recorded which). The receptors here all came from a man aged 40-49 years who had been exposed to COVID-19. CDR3s include the opening cysteine and the closing phenylalanine or tryptophan. Fields, in order: CDR3 protein, CDR3 DNA, clone size, V gene, D gene, J gene. D genes are given only for firm matches. Some rows have no size entry. The others give once, few or many, or a class for an expanded clone.

CDR3: CATSDFGAGGGEKLFF; DNA: TGTGCCACCAGTGATTTTGGGGCAGGGGGAGGCGAAAAACTGTTTTTT; size: .; V: TRBV24-1; D: TRBD1; J: TRBJ1-4
CDR3: CASSPTSGRATKINEQFF; DNA: TGTGCCAGCAGCCCGACTAGCGGGAGGGCGACAAAGATAAATGAGCAGTTCTTC; size: .; V: TRBV7-9; D: TRBD2; J: TRBJ2-1
CDR3: CASSLTFVELELDNEQFF; DNA: TGTGCCAGCAGCTTAACCTTCGTGGAGCTAGAACTAGACAATGAGCAGTTCTTC; size: .; V: TRBV11-2; D: .; J: TRBJ2-1
CDR3: CASSQDRYLEDTGELFF; DNA: TGCGCCAGCAGCCAAGATCGGTATCTAGAGGACACCGGGGAGCTGTTTTTT; size: few; V: TRBV4-1; D: .; J: TRBJ2-2
CDR3: CASSPNRQGDRGYTF; DNA: TGTGCCAGCTCACCAAATAGACAGGGGGATCGTGGCTACACCTTC; size: .; V: TRBV18; D: TRBD1; J: TRBJ1-2
CDR3: CASSPDGTSGTTGELFF; DNA: TGTGCCAGCTCACCAGATGGGACTAGCGGGACCACCGGGGAGCTGTTTTTT; size: .; V: TRBV18; D: TRBD2; J: TRBJ2-2
CDR3: CASSMRGAQQPQHF; DNA: TGTGCCAGTAGTATGCGGGGGGCACAGCAGCCCCAGCATTTT; size: .; V: TRBV19; D: .; J: TRBJ1-5
CDR3: CASGAADTQYF; DNA: TGTGCCAGCGGAGCAGCAGATACGCAGTATTTT; size: few; V: TRBV12-3/TRBV12-4; D: .; J: TRBJ2-3
CDR3: CASSKTGPGANVLTF; DNA: TGTGCCAGCAGCAAAACAGGGCCTGGGGCCAACGTCCTGACTTTC; size: .; V: TRBV7-6; D: .; J: TRBJ2-6
CDR3: CASSLLRETEAFF; DNA: TGTGCCAGCAGCTTACTGAGGGAAACTGAAGCTTTCTTT; size: .; V: TRBV7-2; D: .; J: TRBJ1-1
CDR3: CASIETGDYEQNF; DNA: TGTGCCAGCATCGAGACGGGAGATTACGAGCAGAACTTC; size: .; V: TRBV28; D: .; J: TRBJ2-7
CDR3: CAWSVGGVREQFF; DNA: TGTGCCTGGAGTGTTGGAGGGGTGCGTGAGCAGTTCTTC; size: .; V: TRBV30; D: .; J: TRBJ2-1
CDR3: CASSPPGQPNYGYTF; DNA: TGTGCCAGCTCGCCTCCGGGACAACCAAACTATGGCTACACCTTC; size: .; V: TRBV18; D: .; J: TRBJ1-2
CDR3: CASSQEVDTIYF; DNA: TGCGCCAGCAGCCAAGAGGTAGACACCATATATTTT; size: once; V: TRBV4-1; D: .; J: TRBJ1-3
CDR3: CASSLQQGLHNEQFF; DNA: TGTGCCAGCAGCTTACAGCAGGGTCTACACAATGAGCAGTTCTTC; size: .; V: TRBV11-3; D: .; J: TRBJ2-1
CDR3: CATSDASSTSGPQETQYF; DNA: TGTGCCACCAGTGATGCATCGTCGACTAGCGGCCCCCAAGAGACCCAGTACTTC; size: .; V: TRBV24-1; D: TRBD2; J: TRBJ2-5
CDR3: CASSFGLALSYEQYF; DNA: TGTGCCAGCAGCTTTGGACTAGCTTTATCCTACGAGCAGTACTTC; size: .; V: TRBV7-2; D: TRBD2; J: TRBJ2-7
CDR3: CASSPDTLTEAFF; DNA: TGTGCCAGCAGCCCGGACACCCTCACTGAAGCTTTCTTT; size: .; V: TRBV11-1; D: .; J: TRBJ1-1
CDR3: CASSKPGIGGATDTQYF; DNA: TGTGCCAGCAGCAAACCCGGTATAGGGGGAGCCACAGATACGCAGTATTTT; size: .; V: TRBV21-1; D: .; J: TRBJ2-3
CDR3: CASSQEVLAYEQYF; DNA: TGTGCCAGCAGCCAAGAGGTCCTAGCCTACGAGCAGTACTTC; size: .; V: TRBV4-2; D: .; J: TRBJ2-7
CDR3: CASSTDRVSYNEQFF; DNA: TGTGCCAGCTCAACGGACAGGGTGTCCTACAATGAGCAGTTCTTC; size: .; V: TRBV18; D: TRBD1; J: TRBJ2-1
CDR3: CASSQTLAGRGTDTQYF; DNA: TGTGCCAGCAGCCAAACACTAGCGGGAAGGGGCACAGATACGCAGTATTTT; size: .; V: TRBV3-1/TRBV3-2; D: TRBD2; J: TRBJ2-3
CDR3: CASSLSGYSGNTIYF; DNA: TGTGCCAGCAGCTTATCGGGGTACTCTGGAAACACCATATATTTT; size: once; V: TRBV7-2; D: .; J: TRBJ1-3
CDR3: CASSPPWTSGKSYEQYF; DNA: TGTGCCAGCAGTCCACCCTGGACTAGCGGGAAGAGTTACGAGCAGTACTTC; size: .; V: TRBV6-6; D: TRBD2; J: TRBJ2-7
CDR3: CASSLGQVHTF; DNA: TGTGCCAGCAGTTTAGGACAGGTCCACACCTTC; size: .; V: TRBV12-3/TRBV12-4; D: .; J: TRBJ1-2
CDR3: CASSKTSGHYNEQFF; DNA: TGTGCCAGTAGCAAAACTAGCGGGCACTACAATGAGCAGTTCTTC; size: .; V: TRBV19; D: TRBD2; J: TRBJ2-1
CDR3: CASSQVGGRASSAETQYF; DNA: TGCGCCAGCAGCCAAGTTGGCGGGAGGGCCAGCAGTGCAGAGACCCAGTACTTC; size: .; V: TRBV4-1; D: TRBD2; J: TRBJ2-5
CDR3: CASRQVGPTNEQFF; DNA: TGTGCCAGCAGACAGGTGGGGCCGACCAATGAGCAGTTCTTC; size: .; V: TRBV25-1; D: .; J: TRBJ2-1
CDR3: CASWTGFGYTF; DNA: TGTGCCAGTTGGACAGGGTTTGGCTACACCTTC; size: .; V: TRBV7-9; D: TRBD1; J: TRBJ1-2
CDR3: CASSEGTSGSSYNEQFF; DNA: TGTGCCAGCAGTGAGGGGACTAGCGGGAGCTCCTACAATGAGCAGTTCTTC; size: few; V: TRBV6-4; D: TRBD2; J: TRBJ2-1
CDR3: CASSQIAGASTDTQYF; DNA: TGTGCCAGTAGTCAAATAGCGGGAGCCTCCACAGATACGCAGTATTTT; size: .; V: TRBV19; D: TRBD2; J: TRBJ2-3
CDR3: CASSSYKGADSPLHF; DNA: TGTGCCAGCAGTTCGTACAAGGGAGCTGATTCACCCCTCCACTTT; size: .; V: TRBV28; D: .; J: TRBJ1-6
CDR3: CASSVGTGAFDQYF; DNA: TGTGCCAGCAGCGTCGGGACAGGGGCGTTCGACCAGTACTTC; size: .; V: TRBV9; D: TRBD1; J: TRBJ2-5
CDR3: CASRQKETGRQRQPQHF; DNA: TGTGCCAGCAGACAAAAGGAGACAGGGCGACAGCGGCAGCCCCAGCATTTT; size: .; V: TRBV28; D: TRBD1; J: TRBJ1-5
CDR3: CASSPGTGARQPQHF; DNA: TGTGCCAGCAGTCCCGGGACAGGGGCGAGGCAGCCCCAGCATTTT; size: once; V: TRBV6-5; D: TRBD1; J: TRBJ1-5
CDR3: CASSPRRGLEQFF; DNA: TGCGCCAGCAGCCCTCGTAGGGGGCTCGAGCAGTTCTTC; size: .; V: TRBV4-3; D: TRBD1; J: TRBJ2-1
CDR3: CASSVITGGSGANVLTF; DNA: TGTGCCAGCAGCGTTATTACAGGGGGCTCTGGGGCCAACGTCCTGACTTTC; size: once; V: TRBV5-6; D: TRBD1; J: TRBJ2-6
CDR3: CASSDRGQIGELFF; DNA: TGCGCCAGCAGTGACAGGGGGCAGATCGGGGAGCTGTTTTTT; size: .; V: TRBV5-1; D: TRBD1; J: TRBJ2-2
CDR3: CASAERLQSCNEQFF; DNA: TGTGCCAGCGCAGAAAGACTTCAAAGTTGCAATGAGCAGTTCTTC; size: .; V: TRBV6-7; D: .; J: TRBJ2-1
CDR3: CASSPGGPNQPQHF; DNA: TGTGCCAGCTCACCAGGGGGCCCGAATCAGCCCCAGCATTTT; size: few; V: TRBV18; D: .; J: TRBJ1-5
CDR3: CASSLSGGAKYQETQYF; DNA: TGCGCCAGCAGCTTGAGTGGTGGGGCGAAGTACCAAGAGACCCAGTACTTC; size: .; V: TRBV5-1; D: .; J: TRBJ2-5
CDR3: CASSVGSGGRIRQETQYF; DNA: TGTGCCAGCAGCGTAGGTTCAGGGGGCAGAATCCGCCAAGAGACCCAGTACTTC; size: once; V: TRBV9; D: TRBD1; J: TRBJ2-5
CDR3: CATSDLEGAGETQYF; DNA: TGTGCCACCAGTGATTTGGAAGGGGCAGGGGAGACCCAGTACTTC; size: .; V: TRBV24-1; D: .; J: TRBJ2-5
CDR3: CASSDSSAEETQYF; DNA: TGTGCCAGCAGTGATAGCAGCGCCGAAGAGACCCAGTACTTC; size: .; V: TRBV6-2/TRBV6-3; D: .; J: TRBJ2-5
CDR3: CASSLSGDSNQPQHF; DNA: TGTGCCAGCAGTTTATCCGGAGATAGCAATCAGCCCCAGCATTTT; size: .; V: TRBV28; D: .; J: TRBJ1-5
CDR3: CAWAPWEFNQPQHF; DNA: TGTGCCTGGGCCCCGTGGGAGTTCAATCAGCCCCAGCATTTT; size: few; V: TRBV30; D: .; J: TRBJ1-5
CDR3: CSVTYRDGWDLAGGTQYF; DNA: TGCAGCGTTACATACAGGGACGGATGGGATTTGGCGGGGGGGACCCAGTACTTC; size: .; V: TRBV29-1; D: TRBD2; J: TRBJ2-5
CDR3: CASSPPGLIYYYEQYF; DNA: TGTGCCAGCAGTCCACCGGGACTCATTTACTACTACGAGCAGTACTTC; size: .; V: TRBV28; D: .; J: TRBJ2-7
CDR3: CASWDRANTGELFF; DNA: TGTGCCAGCTGGGACAGGGCGAACACCGGGGAGCTGTTTTTT; size: .; V: TRBV28; D: TRBD1; J: TRBJ2-2
CDR3: CASGKGTGSGYGYTF; DNA: TGTGCCAGCGGAAAGGGGACAGGGTCTGGCTATGGCTACACCTTC; size: .; V: TRBV6-5; D: TRBD1; J: TRBJ1-2
CDR3: CASSKKRDYSNQPQHF; DNA: TGTGCCAGTAGTAAAAAACGGGACTATAGCAATCAGCCCCAGCATTTT; size: .; V: TRBV19; D: .; J: TRBJ1-5
CDR3: CASRNSGHPSDTQYF; DNA: TGTGCCAGTAGGAATTCGGGACACCCATCGGATACGCAGTATTTT; size: .; V: TRBV19; D: .; J: TRBJ2-3